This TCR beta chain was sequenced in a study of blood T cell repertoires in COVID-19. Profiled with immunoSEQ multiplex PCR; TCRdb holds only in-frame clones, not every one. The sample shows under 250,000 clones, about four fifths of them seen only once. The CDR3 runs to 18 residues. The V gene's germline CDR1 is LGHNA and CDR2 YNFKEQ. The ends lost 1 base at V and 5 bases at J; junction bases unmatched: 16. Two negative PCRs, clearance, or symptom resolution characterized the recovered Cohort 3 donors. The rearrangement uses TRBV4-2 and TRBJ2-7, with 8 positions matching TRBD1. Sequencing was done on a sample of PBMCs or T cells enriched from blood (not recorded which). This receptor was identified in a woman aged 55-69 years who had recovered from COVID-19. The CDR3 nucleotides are TGTGCCAGCAGCCAAGGTTCGGGGAGGACAGGGAGTTACGACGAGCAGTACTTC. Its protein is CASSQGSGRTGSYDEQYF.